Sequencing of this T cell receptor beta chain was carried out in a study of response to subunit inactivated influenza vaccine. General observations from the study: Few additional T cells are recruited per seasonal influenza vaccination, authors suggested.

TCRdb re-called the RT-PCR reads through MiXCR, storing one row per CDR3 protein. Of 500,000 to 600,000 distinct CDR3 sequences in the sample, around 11% are singletons; the top ten hold approximately 9.9%. V was trimmed by 1 base and J by 5 bases, leaving 11 bases between them. This CDR3 region has 14 residues. Germline assignment: CDR1 SEHNR and CDR2 FQNEAQ (reference sequence). This clonotype was observed a few times. The antigen is unknown. This same sample was also part of a study on T cells expressing NK-cell markers. Per that study: Template switching by 5'RACE with UMIs generated the TCR beta cDNA. Dominant NKG2C+ clonotype frequencies of roughly 1.0-7.5% of CD8+ T cells were measured in 5 or 6 donors. The CD3+CD56-NKG2C+ fraction of a handful of donors was also led by these clonotypes. There remained a lack of clarity about HCMV specificity of expanded NKG2C+ T cell clones.

The sequence came from a man aged 45-60 years who received an inactivated influenza vaccine. The sample in question was PBMCs from blood, obtained on the day of vaccination. This chain links TRBV7-9 with TRBJ1-1; D unresolved. CDR3 amino acids: CASSLEAGPTEAFF. The CDR3 DNA reads TGTGCCAGCAGCTTAGAAGCAGGACCTACTGAAGCTTTCTTT.